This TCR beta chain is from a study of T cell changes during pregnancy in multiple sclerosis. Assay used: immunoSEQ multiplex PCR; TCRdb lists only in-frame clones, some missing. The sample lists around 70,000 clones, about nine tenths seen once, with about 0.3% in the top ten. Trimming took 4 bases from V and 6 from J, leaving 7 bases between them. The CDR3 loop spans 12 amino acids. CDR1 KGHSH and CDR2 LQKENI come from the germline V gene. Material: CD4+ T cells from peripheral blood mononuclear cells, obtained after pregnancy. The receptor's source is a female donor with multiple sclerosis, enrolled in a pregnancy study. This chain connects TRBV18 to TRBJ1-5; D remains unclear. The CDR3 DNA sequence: TGTGCCAGCTCACTCGGACTTCAGCCCCAGCATTTT. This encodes CASSLGLQPQHF.